Presented here are 25 T cell receptor beta chains from one specimen sequenced in a study of T cell repertoires in cytomegalovirus infection. In TCRdb, the reads were re-called with MiXCR into one record per CDR3 protein. The repertoire includes approximately 300,000 distinct CDR3 sequences, 25% of them detected once, and 13% sits in the top ten. Antigens for these TCRs are unknown. Sequenced here: cultured PBMCs, sampled from culture after CMV antigen stimulation. The source is a human donor in good health (CMV status not recorded). Some clones in this sample may be carry-over from other donors' samples.

This clonotype has a handful of counts. V and J are TRBV7-2 and TRBJ2-5, with no clear D. Germline assignment: CDR1 SGHTA and CDR2 FQGNSA. The CDR3 has 12 amino acids. The V and J ends lost 4 bases and 5 bases respectively, with 8 bases between them. In DNA form, the CDR3 reads TGTGCCAGCAGCTCCCTCCCGGAGACCCAGTACTTC. Its translation: CASSSLPETQYF.

This rearrangement joins TRBV3-1 to TRBJ2-1; D tentatively fits TRBD1 or TRBD2 (5 bases each). This CDR3 has 17 amino acids. The V gene lost 1 base and the J gene lost 0 bases, with 13 bases spanning the gap. Germline V gene sequence: CDR1 LGHDT, CDR2 YNNKEL (reference sequence). The DNA for the CDR3 is TGTGCCAGCAGCCAAGGTTGGGGACGAGTCTCCTACAATGAGCAGTTCTTC. Its translation: CASSQGWGRVSYNEQFF.

The rearrangement joins TRBV6-2 or TRBV6-3 to TRBJ1-4; D remains ambiguous. V was shortened by 6 bases and J by 8 bases, with 7 bases between the two germline ends. There are 11 residues in the CDR3. The germline V gene encodes CDR1 MNHEY and CDR2 SVGEGT. CDR3 sequence: CASSNLEKLFF. The CDR3 nucleotides are TGTGCCAGCAGCAACTTGGAAAAACTGTTTTTT.

The rearrangement joins TRBV5-6 to TRBJ1-1, with D maybe TRBD1 (6 bases). V lost 1 base to trimming and J lost 3 bases, with 13 bases between them. Germline-derived CDR1 and CDR2 are SGHDT and YYEEEE. CDR3 size: 15 residues. CDR3 DNA sequence: TGTGCCAGCAGCTTGTGGGGGGGGCCGGACACTGAAGCTTTCTTT. Residues: CASSLWGGPDTEAFF.

The V gene is TRBV6-2 or TRBV6-3, the J gene TRBJ2-3, with D perhaps matching TRBD1 (6 bases). Looked up from germline, CDR1 is MNHEY and CDR2 is SVGEGT. The ends were cut back, 5 bases at V and 0 bases at J, with 6 bases in the middle. The CDR3 is made up of 13 amino acids. In nucleotides, the CDR3 is TGTGCCAGCAGTGACAGGAGCACAGATACGCAGTATTTT. It codes for CASSDRSTDTQYF.

The chain recombines TRBV6-5 with TRBJ2-3; 11 nucleotides match TRBD2. Germline CDR1 MNHEY, CDR2 SVGAGI. V was pared by 6 bases and J by 2 bases, with 4 bases of the junction left unmatched. This CDR3 has 15 amino acids. The CDR3 DNA is TGTGCCAGCAGGTCACTAGCGGGAGTCACAGATACGCAGTATTTT. Translating gives CASRSLAGVTDTQYF.

The chain carries TRBV5-4 and TRBJ2-2; possible D gene TRBD1, 6 bases. In germline, CDR1 is SGHNT, CDR2 YYREEE (reference sequence). V dropped 3 bases and J dropped 5 bases, with 14 bases sitting between them. This CDR3 has 15 residues. The DNA for the CDR3 is TGTGCCAGCAGCTCCCGACAGGCTAGAACCGGGGAGCTGTTTTTT. The encoded protein is CASSSRQARTGELFF. Variable domain in full (rest from reference TRBV5-4 and TRBJ2-2): ETGVTQSPTHLIKTRGQQVTLRCSSQSGHNTVSWYQQALGQGPQFIFQYYREEENGRGNFPPRFSGLQFPNYSSELNVNALELDDSALYLCASSSRQARTGELFFGEGSRLTVL.

This clonotype was detected a few times. The V call is TRBV10-2, the J call TRBJ1-4; D gene uncertain. V was pared by 6 bases and J by 6 bases, with 5 bases between. Germline V gene data show CDR1 as WSHSY and CDR2 as SAAADI. This CDR3 spans 11 amino acids. The CDR3 protein is CASRLHEKLFF. In DNA form, the CDR3 reads TGCGCCAGCAGGTTACATGAAAAACTGTTTTTT.

The sample holds a few counts of this clonotype. The chain uses TRBV6-2 or TRBV6-3 and TRBJ1-1, with 8 bases fitting TRBD1. The J segment lost 4 bases and the V segment lost 8 bases, leaving 9 bases of the junction unmatched. The CDR3 totals 14 residues. Germline-derived CDR1 and CDR2 are MNHEY and SVGEGT. The CDR3 bases are TGTGCCAGCCGGCTCCCAGACAGGGGCACTGAAGCTTTCTTT. This translates into CASRLPDRGTEAFF.

The chain couples TRBV19 to TRBJ1-1, with 7 positions matching TRBD1. There are 14 residues in the CDR3. Germline V gene sequence: CDR1 LNHDA, CDR2 SQIVND (reference sequence). Germline trimming cut 6 bases from V and 1 base from J; bases unmatched to any gene: 5. The CDR3 DNA sequence: TGTGCCAGTAGCGGACAGGCCTCGAACACTGAAGCTTTCTTT. Amino acid sequence: CASSGQASNTEAFF.

CDR3 DNA: TGTGCCAGCAGTGCAAACCCGACAATGAACACTGAAGCTTTCTTT. It specifies CASSANPTMNTEAFF. The J gene is TRBJ1-1, the V gene TRBV12-3 or TRBV12-4; D gene unclear. Trimming took off 5 bases at V and 0 bases at J, with 13 bases between the two ends. The CDR3 length is 15 residues.

The sample holds a few counts of this clonotype. The chain employs TRBV5-4 and TRBJ2-1; D is unresolved. Germline V gene sequence: CDR1 SGHNT, CDR2 YYREEE (reference sequence). CDR3 length: 16 residues. Trimming pared 2 bases from V and 0 bases from J, leaving 12 bases between. The DNA for the CDR3 is TGTGCCAGCAGCTTAGGCGGTAGGAGCTCCTACAATGAGCAGTTCTTC. Amino acids: CASSLGGRSSYNEQFF.

This CDR3 is CASRRSGPNIQYF. The CDR3 DNA follows: TGTGCCAGCAGACGTAGCGGGCCTAACATTCAGTACTTC. The chain uses TRBV6-1 and TRBJ2-4, with TRBD2 matching over 7 bases. The CDR3 runs to 13 residues. Unmatched junction bases numbered 6, after V lost 6 bases and J lost 7 bases. From germline, CDR1 is MNHNS and CDR2 SASEGT.

In DNA form, the CDR3 reads TGCAGCGCCGAGGGACAGGCCCTTTACGGAGGAAACACCATATATTTT. Translated: CSAEGQALYGGNTIYF. This chain uses TRBV29-1 with TRBJ1-3; 8 positions match TRBD1. The junction had 15 bases not matched to a gene; V was cut back by 7 bases and J by 4 bases. CDR1 and CDR2 (germline): SQVTM, ANQGSEA. The CDR3 covers 16 residues.

In its sample, this clonotype was seen a few times. The genes are TRBV6-1 and TRBJ1-2; D gene uncertain. CDR3 length: 13 amino acids. Germline CDR1 is MNHNS and CDR2 is SASEGT. V was clipped by 0 bases and J by 8 bases, with 10 bases between them. The CDR3: CASSEAVLRGYTF. CDR3 coding DNA: TGTGCCAGCAGTGAAGCTGTATTGAGGGGCTACACCTTC.

This clonotype was seen many times. This rearrangement joins TRBV19 to TRBJ1-2; the match to TRBD1 covers 9 bases. CDR1 LNHDA and CDR2 SQIVND come from the germline V gene (reference sequence). The J segment lost 5 bases and the V segment lost 6 bases, leaving 10 bases of the junction unmatched. The CDR3 extends over 15 amino acids. The CDR3 DNA reads TGTGCCAGTAGAAAAAAAGAAGACAGGGGGTATGGCTACACCTTC. The encoded protein is CASRKKEDRGYGYTF.

This clonotype came up many times. The chain links TRBV7-2 to TRBJ1-2, with D maybe TRBD1 (6 bases). Germline lookup yields CDR1 SGHTA and CDR2 FQGNSA. This CDR3 is 16 amino acids long. Trimming left V 1 base short and J 7 bases short, with 19 bases between. The CDR3, as DNA: TGTGCCAGCAGCTTAGTCAAGGGGGTAGTCGTTGGTGGCTACACCTTC. Translated, it gives CASSLVKGVVVGGYTF.

Ten or more counts support this clonotype. This chain uses TRBV7-2 with TRBJ2-2, with a possible D match to TRBD1 (6 bases). This CDR3 region has 17 residues. V was shortened by 5 bases and J by 2 bases, with 18 bases between the two germline ends. The germline V gene encodes CDR1 SGHTA and CDR2 FQGNSA. CDR3: CASSQDRLLLNTGELFF. The DNA for the CDR3 is TGTGCCAGCAGCCAGGACAGACTACTCTTAAACACCGGGGAGCTGTTTTTT.

The gene calls are TRBV5-1 and TRBJ2-3; 13 positions match TRBD2. Germline V gene sequence: CDR1 SGHRS, CDR2 YFSETQ. The CDR3 loop spans 17 amino acids. The ends lost 4 bases at V and 3 bases at J; junction bases unmatched: 8. In nucleotides, the CDR3 is TGCGCCAGCAGCCCGGGACTAGCGGGACGAGGGACAGATACGCAGTATTTT. Its protein product is CASSPGLAGRGTDTQYF. The complete variable domain, with remaining parts taken from reference TRBV5-1 and TRBJ2-3, reads KAGVTQTPRYLIKTRGQQVTLSCSPISGHRSVSWYQQTPGQGLQFLFEYFSETQRNKGNFPGRFSGRQFSNSRSEMNVSTLELGDSALYLCASSPGLAGRGTDTQYFGPGTRLTVL.

The chain carries TRBV19 and TRBJ1-5, with D possibly TRBD1 on 6 matching bases. The CDR3 length is 14 residues. Germline-derived CDR1 and CDR2 are LNHDA and SQIVND (reference sequence). The V end lost 11 bases, the J end lost 7 bases, and 21 bases lay between the germline ends. The CDR3 here is CASQLAGVSQPQHF. The DNA of the CDR3 is TGTGCCTCCCAGCTTGCAGGGGTATCCCAGCCCCAGCATTTT.

The rearrangement links TRBV24-1 to TRBJ2-5; 12 bases line up with TRBD2. CDR3 length: 17 amino acids. The V and J ends lost 0 bases and 2 bases, in that order; junction bases with no gene match: 3. Germline-derived CDR1 and CDR2 are KGHDR and SFDVKD. Written as DNA, the CDR3 is TGTGCCACCAGTGATTTGCAAGGGACTAGCGGGCAAGAGACCCAGTACTTC. Translated, it gives CATSDLQGTSGQETQYF.

This clonotype showed up just a few times. The chain joins TRBV6-5 to TRBJ2-2, with TRBD1 as a possible D gene (6 bases). Germline CDR1 reads MNHEY; CDR2 reads SVGAGI. Deletions cut 8 bases from V and 2 bases from J, with 15 bases between. The CDR3 sequence is 15 residues long. CDR3 region: CASRGTGHNTGELFF. In DNA form, the CDR3 reads TGTGCCAGCCGAGGAACGGGACATAACACCGGGGAGCTGTTTTTT.

There are a few counts of this clonotype. CDR3 loop: CASSLVPAGLFF. DNA of the CDR3: TGTGCCAGCAGTTTAGTACCAGCGGGACTGTTCTTC. V usage is TRBV12-3 or TRBV12-4 and J usage is TRBJ2-1, with 7 positions matching TRBD2. The CDR3 extends over 12 amino acids. The ends lost 1 base at V and 15 bases at J; junction bases unmatched: 6.

At least ten counts were recorded for this clonotype. V and J are TRBV4-1 and TRBJ2-1; TRBD2 matches at 13 bases. V was pared by 8 bases and J by 12 bases, with 10 bases of the junction left unmatched. Germline V gene data show CDR1 as MGHRA and CDR2 as YSYEKL. CDR3 length: 14 residues. This CDR3 is CASAGLAGDSGQFF. The CDR3 nucleotides are TGCGCCAGCGCCGGACTAGCGGGGGATTCGGGGCAGTTCTTC.

Only one count was recorded for this clonotype. The chain recombines TRBV29-1 with TRBJ1-1; no reliable D call. Germline V gene data show CDR1 as SQVTM and CDR2 as ANQGSEA. The CDR3 covers 13 residues. V was cut by 6 bases and J by 1 base, with 12 bases left in between. DNA for the CDR3: TGCAGCGTGGCCAGTTTGGCGAACACTGAAGCTTTCTTT. Residues: CSVASLANTEAFF.